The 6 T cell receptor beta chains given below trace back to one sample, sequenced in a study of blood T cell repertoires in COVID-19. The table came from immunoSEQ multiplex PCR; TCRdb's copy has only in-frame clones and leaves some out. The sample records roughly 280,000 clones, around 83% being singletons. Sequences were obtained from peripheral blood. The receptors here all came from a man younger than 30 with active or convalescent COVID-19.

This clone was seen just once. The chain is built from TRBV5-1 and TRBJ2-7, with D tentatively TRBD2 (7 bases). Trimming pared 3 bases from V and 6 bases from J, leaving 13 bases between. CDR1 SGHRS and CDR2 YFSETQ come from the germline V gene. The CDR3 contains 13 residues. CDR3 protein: CASSWRGGGEQYF. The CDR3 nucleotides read TGCGCCAGCAGCTGGAGGGGGGGCGGCGAGCAGTACTTC.

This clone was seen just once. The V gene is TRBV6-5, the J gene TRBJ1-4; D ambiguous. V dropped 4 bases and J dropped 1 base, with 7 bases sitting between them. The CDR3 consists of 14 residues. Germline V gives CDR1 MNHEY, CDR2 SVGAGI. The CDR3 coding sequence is TGTGCCAGCAGTTCCGGACTAACTAATGAAAAACTGTTTTTT. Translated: CASSSGLTNEKLFF.

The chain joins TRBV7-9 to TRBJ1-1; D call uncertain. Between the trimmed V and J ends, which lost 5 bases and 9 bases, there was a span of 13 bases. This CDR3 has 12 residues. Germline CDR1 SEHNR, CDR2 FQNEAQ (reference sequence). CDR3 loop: CASSPGFPKAFF. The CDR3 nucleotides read TGTGCCAGCAGCCCGGGATTCCCGAAAGCTTTCTTT.

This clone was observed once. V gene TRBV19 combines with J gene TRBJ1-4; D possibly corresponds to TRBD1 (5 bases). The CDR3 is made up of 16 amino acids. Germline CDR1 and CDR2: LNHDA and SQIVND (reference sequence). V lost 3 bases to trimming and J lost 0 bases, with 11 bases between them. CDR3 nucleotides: TGTGCCAGTAGTATGGGGCGGCTTGCAACTAATGAAAAACTGTTTTTT. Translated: CASSMGRLATNEKLFF.

CDR3 residues: CASATSGLQDTQYF. In DNA form, the CDR3 reads TGTGCCAGCGCGACTAGCGGATTACAAGATACGCAGTATTTT. This chain links TRBV2 with TRBJ2-3, with 9 bases matching TRBD2. V lost 8 bases and J lost 5; bases outside the gene matches: 8. The germline gives CDR1 SNHLY, CDR2 FYNNEI. The CDR3 sequence is 14 residues long.

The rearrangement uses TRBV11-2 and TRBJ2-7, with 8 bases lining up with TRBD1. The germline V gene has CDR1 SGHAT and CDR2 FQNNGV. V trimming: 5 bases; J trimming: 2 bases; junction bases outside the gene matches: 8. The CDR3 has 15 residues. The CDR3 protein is CASSTYRGTPYEQYF. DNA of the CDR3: TGTGCCAGCAGCACCTACAGGGGGACGCCCTACGAGCAGTACTTC.